Listed here is a single TCR beta chain. Its antigen is still unknown. The table came from immunoSEQ multiplex PCR; TCRdb's copy has only in-frame clones and leaves some out. The sample records tens of thousands of clones, almost 85% being singletons. The entry originates in a study of T cells in localized non-small cell lung cancer. Findings and caveats of the study: Sequencing, confined to only one tumor region, leaves heterogeneity possible.

Trimming stripped 5 bases from V and 4 bases from J, with 16 bases between. The CDR3 covers 15 residues. Germline-derived CDR1 and CDR2 are SGHRS and YFSETQ. Source: peripheral blood, taken before any cancer treatment. The gene calls are TRBV5-1 and TRBJ2-1; D perhaps matches TRBD2 (5 bases). The receptor was derived from a female donor of 60 years or more with stage I lung adenocarcinoma. This chain's CDR3 is CASRVDFPTYNEQFF. Written as DNA, the CDR3 is TGCGCCAGCAGAGTGGACTTTCCTACTTACAATGAGCAGTTCTTC.